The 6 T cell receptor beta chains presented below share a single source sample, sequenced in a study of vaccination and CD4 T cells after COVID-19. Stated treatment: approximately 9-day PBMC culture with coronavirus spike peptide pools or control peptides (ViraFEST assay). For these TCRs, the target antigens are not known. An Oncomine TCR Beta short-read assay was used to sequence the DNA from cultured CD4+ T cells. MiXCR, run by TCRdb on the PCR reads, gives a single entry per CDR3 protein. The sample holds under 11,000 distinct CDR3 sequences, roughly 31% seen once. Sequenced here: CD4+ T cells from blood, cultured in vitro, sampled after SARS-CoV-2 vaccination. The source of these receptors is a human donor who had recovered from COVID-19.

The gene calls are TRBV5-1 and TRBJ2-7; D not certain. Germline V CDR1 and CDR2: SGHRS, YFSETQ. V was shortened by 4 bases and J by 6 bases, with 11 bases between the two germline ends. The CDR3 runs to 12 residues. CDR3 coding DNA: TGCGCCAGCAGCGCCCTGGGGTTCGAGCAGTACTTC. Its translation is CASSALGFEQYF.

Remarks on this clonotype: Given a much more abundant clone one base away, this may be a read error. The CDR3 region has the DNA TGTGCCAGCAGGACACTACAGGGGACCGGTCAGCCCCAGCATTTT. Its protein is CASRTLQGTGQPQHF. The chain carries TRBV6-1 and TRBJ1-5; 7 bases agree with TRBD1. CDR1 and CDR2 from the germline V gene are MNHNS and SASEGT. This CDR3 contains 15 residues. Germline trimming cut 6 bases from V and 6 bases from J; bases unmatched to any gene: 11.

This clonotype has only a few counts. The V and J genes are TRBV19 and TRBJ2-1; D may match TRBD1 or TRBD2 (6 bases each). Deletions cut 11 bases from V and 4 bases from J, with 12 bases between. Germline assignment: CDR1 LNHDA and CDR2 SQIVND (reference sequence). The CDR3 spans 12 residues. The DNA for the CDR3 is TGTGCCGCGGGACACCTTTACAATGAGCAGTTCTTC. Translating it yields CAAGHLYNEQFF.

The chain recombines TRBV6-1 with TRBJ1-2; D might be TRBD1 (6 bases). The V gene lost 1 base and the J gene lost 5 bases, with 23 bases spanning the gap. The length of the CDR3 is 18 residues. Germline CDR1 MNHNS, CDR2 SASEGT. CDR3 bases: TGTGCCAGCAGTGAAGACACCCTCAGGGGCCAGAGATATTATGGCTACACCTTC. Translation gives CASSEDTLRGQRYYGYTF.

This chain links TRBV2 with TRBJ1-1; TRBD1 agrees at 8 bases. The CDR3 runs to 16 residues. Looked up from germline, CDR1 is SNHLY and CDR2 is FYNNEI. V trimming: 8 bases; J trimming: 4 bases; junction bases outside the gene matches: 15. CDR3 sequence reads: CASEALDRVGRTEAFF. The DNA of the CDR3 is TGTGCCAGCGAAGCGTTGGACAGGGTAGGTCGCACTGAAGCTTTCTTT.

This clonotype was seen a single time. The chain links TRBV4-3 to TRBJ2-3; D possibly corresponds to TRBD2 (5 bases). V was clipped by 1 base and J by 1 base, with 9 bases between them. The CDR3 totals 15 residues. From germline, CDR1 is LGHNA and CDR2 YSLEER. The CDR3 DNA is TGCGCCAGCAGCCAAGCGGGATTCGGCACAGATACGCAGTATTTT. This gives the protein CASSQAGFGTDTQYF.